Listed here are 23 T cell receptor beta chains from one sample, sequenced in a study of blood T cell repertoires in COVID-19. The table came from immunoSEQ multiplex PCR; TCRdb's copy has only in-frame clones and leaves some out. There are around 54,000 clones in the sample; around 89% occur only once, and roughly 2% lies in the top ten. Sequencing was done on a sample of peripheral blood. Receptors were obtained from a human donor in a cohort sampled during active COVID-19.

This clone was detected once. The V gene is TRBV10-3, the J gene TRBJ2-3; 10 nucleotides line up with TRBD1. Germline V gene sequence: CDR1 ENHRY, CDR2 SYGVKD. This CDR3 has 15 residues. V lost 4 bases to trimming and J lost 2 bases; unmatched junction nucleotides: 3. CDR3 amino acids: CAISVGQGDTDTQYF. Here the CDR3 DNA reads TGTGCCATCAGTGTAGGACAGGGGGACACAGATACGCAGTATTTT.

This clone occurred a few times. The CDR3 spells CASSQWAIGDLNQPQHF. The CDR3 DNA is TGCGCCAGCAGCCAATGGGCCATCGGGGACTTAAATCAGCCCCAGCATTTT. V gene TRBV4-1 combines with J gene TRBJ1-5; D possibly corresponds to TRBD1 (5 bases). V dropped 2 bases and J dropped 4 bases, with 18 bases sitting between them. This CDR3 region has 17 residues. Germline loops: CDR1 MGHRA, CDR2 YSYEKL.

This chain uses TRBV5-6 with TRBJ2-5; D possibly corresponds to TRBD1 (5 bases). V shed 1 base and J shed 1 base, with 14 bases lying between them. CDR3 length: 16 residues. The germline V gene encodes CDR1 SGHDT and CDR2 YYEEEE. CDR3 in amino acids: CASSLIRTTSQETQYF. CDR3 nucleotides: TGTGCCAGCAGCTTGATTAGGACAACTTCCCAAGAGACCCAGTACTTC.

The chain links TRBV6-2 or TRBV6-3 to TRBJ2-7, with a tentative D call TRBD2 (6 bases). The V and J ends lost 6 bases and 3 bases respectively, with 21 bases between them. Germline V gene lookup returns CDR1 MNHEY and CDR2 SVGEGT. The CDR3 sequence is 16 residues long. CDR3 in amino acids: CASSSAVAAYYYEQYF. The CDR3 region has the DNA TGTGCCAGCAGCAGCGCCGTAGCGGCTTATTACTACGAGCAGTACTTC.

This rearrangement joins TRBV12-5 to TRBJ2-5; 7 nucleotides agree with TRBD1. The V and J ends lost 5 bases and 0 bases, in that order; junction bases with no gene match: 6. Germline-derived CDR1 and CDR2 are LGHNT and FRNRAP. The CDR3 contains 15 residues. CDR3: CASGPGQSNQETQYF. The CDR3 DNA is TGTGCTAGTGGTCCGGGACAGTCAAACCAAGAGACCCAGTACTTC.

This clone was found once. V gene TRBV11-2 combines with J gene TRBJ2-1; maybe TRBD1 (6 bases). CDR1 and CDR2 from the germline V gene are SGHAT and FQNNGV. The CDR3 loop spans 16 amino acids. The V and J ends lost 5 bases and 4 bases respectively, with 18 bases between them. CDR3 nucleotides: TGTGCCAGCAGCACTAGACAGGAAGGGAAATACAATGAGCAGTTCTTC. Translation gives CASSTRQEGKYNEQFF.

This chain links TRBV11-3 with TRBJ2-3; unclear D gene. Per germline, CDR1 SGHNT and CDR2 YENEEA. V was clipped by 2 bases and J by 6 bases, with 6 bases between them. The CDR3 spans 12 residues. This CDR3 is CASSLHGDTQYF. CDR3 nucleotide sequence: TGTGCCAGCAGCTTACACGGGGATACGCAGTATTTT.

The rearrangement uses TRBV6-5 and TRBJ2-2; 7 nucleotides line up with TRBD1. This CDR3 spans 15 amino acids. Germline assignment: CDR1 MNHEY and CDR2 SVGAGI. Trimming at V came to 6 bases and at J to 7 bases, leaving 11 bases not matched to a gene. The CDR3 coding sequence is TGTGCCAGCAGCTCCGGGACAGTGGGCGTCGGGGAGCTGTTTTTT. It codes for CASSSGTVGVGELFF.

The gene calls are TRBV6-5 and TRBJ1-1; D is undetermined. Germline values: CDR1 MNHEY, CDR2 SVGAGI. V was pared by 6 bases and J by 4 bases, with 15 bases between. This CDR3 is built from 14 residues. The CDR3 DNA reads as TGTGCCAGCAGCCCATCTCGTGGCTTCACTGAAGCTTTCTTT. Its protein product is CASSPSRGFTEAFF.

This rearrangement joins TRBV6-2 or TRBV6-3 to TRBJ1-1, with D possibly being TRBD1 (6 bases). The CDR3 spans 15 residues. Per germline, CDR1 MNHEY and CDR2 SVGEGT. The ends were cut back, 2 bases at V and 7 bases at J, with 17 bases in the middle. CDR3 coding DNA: TGTGCCAGCAGTTACGGGGGGGCCCCCAGGAATGAAGCTTTCTTT. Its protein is CASSYGGAPRNEAFF.

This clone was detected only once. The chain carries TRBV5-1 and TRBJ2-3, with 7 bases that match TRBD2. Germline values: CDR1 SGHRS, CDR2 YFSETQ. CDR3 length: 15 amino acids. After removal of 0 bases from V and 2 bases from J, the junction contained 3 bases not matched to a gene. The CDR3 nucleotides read TGCGCCAGCAGCTTGGTCGGGGGGACCACAGATACGCAGTATTTT. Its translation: CASSLVGGTTDTQYF.

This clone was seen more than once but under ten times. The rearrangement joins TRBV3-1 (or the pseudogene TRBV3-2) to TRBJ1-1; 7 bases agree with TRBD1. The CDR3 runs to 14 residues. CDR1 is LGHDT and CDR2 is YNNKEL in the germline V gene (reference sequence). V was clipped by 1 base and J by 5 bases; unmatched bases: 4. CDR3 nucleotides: TGTGCCAGCAGCCAAGCGACAGGGCGGACTGAAGCTTTCTTT. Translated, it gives CASSQATGRTEAFF.

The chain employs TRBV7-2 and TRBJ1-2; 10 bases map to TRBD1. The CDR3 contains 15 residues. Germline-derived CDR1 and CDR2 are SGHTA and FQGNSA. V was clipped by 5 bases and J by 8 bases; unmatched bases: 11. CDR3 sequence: CASSPIRTGGGGYTF. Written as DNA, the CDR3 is TGTGCCAGCAGCCCCATCCGGACAGGGGGTGGAGGCTACACCTTC.

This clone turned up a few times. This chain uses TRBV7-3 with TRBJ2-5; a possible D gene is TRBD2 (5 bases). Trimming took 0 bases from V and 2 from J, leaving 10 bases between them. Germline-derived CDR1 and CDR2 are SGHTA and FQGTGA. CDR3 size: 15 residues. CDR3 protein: CASSLTRAPQETQYF. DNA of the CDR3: TGTGCCAGCAGCTTAACGAGGGCCCCTCAAGAGACCCAGTACTTC.

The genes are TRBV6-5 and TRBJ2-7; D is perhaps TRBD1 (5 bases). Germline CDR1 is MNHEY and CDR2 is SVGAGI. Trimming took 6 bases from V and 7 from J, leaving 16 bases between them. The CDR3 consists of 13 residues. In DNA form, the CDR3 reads TGTGCCAGCAGCTTGGGGCAGATTGGAGAGCAGTACTTC. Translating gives CASSLGQIGEQYF.

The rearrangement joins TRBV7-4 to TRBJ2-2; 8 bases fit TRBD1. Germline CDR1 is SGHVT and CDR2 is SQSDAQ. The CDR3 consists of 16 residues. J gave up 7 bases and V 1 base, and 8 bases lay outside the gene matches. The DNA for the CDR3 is TGTGCCAGCAGCTTAGGCAAAACAGGGGGGATCGGGGAGCTGTTTTTT. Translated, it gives CASSLGKTGGIGELFF.

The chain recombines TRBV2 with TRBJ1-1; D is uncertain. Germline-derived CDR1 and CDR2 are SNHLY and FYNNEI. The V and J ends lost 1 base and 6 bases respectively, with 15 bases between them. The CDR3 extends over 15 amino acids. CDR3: CASSEVQVTRSEAFF. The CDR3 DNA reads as TGTGCCAGCAGTGAAGTTCAGGTTACCCGTTCTGAAGCTTTCTTT.

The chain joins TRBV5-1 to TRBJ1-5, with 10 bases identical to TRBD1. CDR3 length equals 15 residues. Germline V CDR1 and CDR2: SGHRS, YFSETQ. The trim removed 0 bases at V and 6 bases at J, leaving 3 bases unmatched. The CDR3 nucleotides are TGCGCCAGCAGCTTGGATGGACAGGGGGGTCAGCCCCAGCATTTT. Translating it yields CASSLDGQGGQPQHF.

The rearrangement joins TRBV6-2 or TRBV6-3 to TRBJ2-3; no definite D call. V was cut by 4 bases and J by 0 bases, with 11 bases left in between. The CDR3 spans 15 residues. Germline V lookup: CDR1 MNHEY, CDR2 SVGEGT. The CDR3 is CASSSQSTSTDTQYF. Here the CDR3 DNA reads TGTGCCAGCAGTTCGCAAAGTACTAGCACAGATACGCAGTATTTT.

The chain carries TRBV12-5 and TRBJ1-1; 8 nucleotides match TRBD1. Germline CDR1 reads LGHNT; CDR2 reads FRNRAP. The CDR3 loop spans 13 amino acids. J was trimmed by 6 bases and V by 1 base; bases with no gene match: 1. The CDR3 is CASGLGQGSEAFF. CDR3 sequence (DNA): TGTGCTAGTGGTTTGGGACAGGGGTCTGAAGCTTTCTTT.

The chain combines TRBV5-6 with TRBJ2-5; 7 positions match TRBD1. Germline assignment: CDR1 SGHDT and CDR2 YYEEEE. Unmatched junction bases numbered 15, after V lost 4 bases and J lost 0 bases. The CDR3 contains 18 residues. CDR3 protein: CASSSPDREPMYQETQYF. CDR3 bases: TGTGCCAGCAGCAGCCCAGACAGGGAACCCATGTACCAAGAGACCCAGTACTTC.

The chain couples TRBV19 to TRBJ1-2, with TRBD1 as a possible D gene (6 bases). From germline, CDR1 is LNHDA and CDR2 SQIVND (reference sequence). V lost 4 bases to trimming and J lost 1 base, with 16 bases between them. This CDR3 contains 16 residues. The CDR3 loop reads CASSTWTASINYGYTF. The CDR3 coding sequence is TGTGCCAGTAGTACCTGGACAGCATCTATTAACTATGGCTACACCTTC.

The CDR3 nucleotides are TGTGCCAGCAGTCGAGCGGGAGTATCGTCCGATACGCAGTATTTT. This codes for CASSRAGVSSDTQYF. The chain carries TRBV6-5 and TRBJ2-3; 8 bases align to TRBD2. This CDR3 has 15 residues. Trimming removed 5 bases from V and 6 bases from J; junction bases left unmatched: 10. CDR1 is MNHEY and CDR2 is SVGAGI in the germline V gene.